This TCR beta chain originates from a study of shared clonotypes between healthy human individuals (TCRdb year 2020). For the wider study: The cohort included three men and a couple of women between 18 and 49 years of age. To increase sequencing depth and limit assay-specific biases, different laboratories used diverse techniques to prepare libraries and sequence TCR repertoires. For each donor, CD4 naive and CD4 memory were each run on three plates, CD8 naive on two plates, and CD8 memory on one plate. Per donor, leukapheresis produced somewhere between about 0.94 and 9.5 billion PBMCs. The study deeply sequenced blood TCR repertoires of roughly five healthy adults to estimate repertoire size and the extent of clonotype sharing between individuals. Broad study findings and their caveats: Because the study included a small number of donors, the genetic and exposure-history diversity represented was limited. Even with the large sequencing depth, rarefaction of the sorted-subset datasets indicated that sequencing was incomplete. Sampling was restricted to blood, and TCR repertoires in tissue are likely to differ from TCR repertoires in blood. Sharing across several donors was observed for around 4.8% of naive CD4, 3% to 3.5% of naive CD8, around 2.5% of memory CD4, and over 0.3% of memory CD8 clonotypes. Pairwise subsampling led to the expectation that sequencing depth would affect the degree of clonotype sharing among donors. Estimated clonotype richness was generally larger for naive than for memory subsets. Higher generation probabilities were observed for clonotypes shared by all four sorted-subset donors than for non-shared clonotypes.

On this clone itself: What this receptor recognizes is not known. No quality values exist for individual bases; no much larger clone is one base distant.

Using the deep immunoSEQ assay, multiplex PCR amplified TCR CDR3 regions from genomic DNA. Extracted genomic DNA from each cell subset was spread evenly across all wells of several immunoSEQ 96-well plates, with each plate serving as a replicate. For sorted subsets, approximately 200 ng of genomic DNA, equivalent to 25,000 to 30,000 T cell genomes, went into each replicate PCR. Purified libraries were quantified with a Qubit 3.0 fluorometer, sized on a Bioanalyzer 2100, and re-quantified with the KAPA Library Quantification kit. Each immunoSEQ 96-well plate was sequenced on its own single-read 150-cycle Illumina NextSeq 550 flow cell. On the study's bioinformatics: Because the immunoSEQ output included only junctional sequences and no quality scores, the filtering could not be the same as the filtering used for full-length reads. Sequences were annotated with PyIR, a Python wrapper for IgBLAST v1.9, and V/J genes and CDR3 were assigned using IMGT germline references. Reads were filtered out if the reads had weak V/J assignments (E-value above 1e-6), no CDR3, stop codons, out-of-frame junctions, or ambiguous translated residues. V3J clonotypes were defined as sequences sharing the same inferred V gene, J gene, and CDR3 amino acid sequence. Percentage overlap between repertoires was computed as shared unique clonotypes divided by the size of the smaller repertoire. Richness of each repertoire was evaluated using RTK rarefaction, the Chao1 estimator, and Recon v2.1 estimates of unobserved clonotypes. OLGA was used to compute generation probabilities for all TCRbeta clonotypes that the gDNA method yielded from four donors. TCRdb mirrors the immuneACCESS table, restricted to in-frame sequences. Some clones are absent from its copies; in checked studies, under half trace to an unresolved V gene, and the reason for the others is unknown. V, J and clone size were drawn from that table, and D and trimming were deduced from the DNA. For this sample the table gives around 560,000 clones, of which approximately 96% were detected only once. The ten largest clones take up around 0.12% of the sample.

The V end gives up 0 bases and the J end 6 bases, leaving 6 bases in the junction not matched to a gene. Counted from cysteine to phenylalanine, this CDR3 has 17 amino acids. The read is trimmed to its CDR3 DNA, 51 bases read in frame from base 1. The germline V gene encodes CDR1 SGHRS and CDR2 YFSETQ. CD8 naive samples were CD45RO-negative cells positively selected for CCR7, giving a CD45RA+CCR7+ population that excluded TemRA cells. The donors were healthy, HIV-negative adults with no recently reported acute infections or vaccinations. All donors were Caucasian adults living in Nashville, Tennessee, USA. After blood collection by leukapheresis, PBMCs were isolated using Ficoll-Histopaque density gradient centrifugation and then cryopreserved in the vapor phase of liquid nitrogen. Analytical flow cytometry was used to check the purity and quantity of every magnetically sorted T cell population. Genomic DNA was isolated from each sorted fraction and quantified by UV absorbance on a Nanodrop 2000c.

The sequenced material came from naive CD8+ T cells sorted from blood. The sample's cell subset or site label is to be understood as: CD45RA+CCR7+. This TCR derives from a young woman in good health. Rearrangement joined TRBV5-1 to TRBJ2-3; TRBD2 lines up with 14 middle nucleotides. The CDR3 region has the sequence CASSLGLAGGPGDTQYF. The nucleotide sequence reads TGCGCCAGCAGCTTGGGACTAGCGGGAGGGCCAGGGGATACGCAGTATTTT. With the portions outside the CDR3 filled from the reference TRBV5-1 and TRBJ2-3 genes, the complete variable region becomes KAGVTQTPRYLIKTRGQQVTLSCSPISGHRSVSWYQQTPGQGLQFLFEYFSETQRNKGNFPGRFSGRQFSNSRSEMNVSTLELGDSALYLCASSLGLAGGPGDTQYFGPGTRLTVL.